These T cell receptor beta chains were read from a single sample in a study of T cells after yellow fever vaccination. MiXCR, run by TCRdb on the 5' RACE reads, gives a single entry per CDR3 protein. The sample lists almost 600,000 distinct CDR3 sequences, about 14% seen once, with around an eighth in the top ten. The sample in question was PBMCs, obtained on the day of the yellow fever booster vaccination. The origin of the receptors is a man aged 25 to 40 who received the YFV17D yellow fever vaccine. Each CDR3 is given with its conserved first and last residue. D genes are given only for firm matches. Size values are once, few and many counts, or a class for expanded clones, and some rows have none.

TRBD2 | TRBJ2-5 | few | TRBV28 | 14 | CASTKGLIQETQYF | TGTGCCAGCACGAAGGGACTAATACAAGAGACCCAGTACTTC
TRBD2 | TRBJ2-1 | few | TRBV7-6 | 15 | CASSLETGGSGEQFF | TGTGCCAGCAGCCTTGAGACGGGAGGATCCGGTGAGCAGTTCTTC
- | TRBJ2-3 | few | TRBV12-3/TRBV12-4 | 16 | CASSLSGLSGSDTQYF | TGTGCCAGCAGTTTATCAGGCCTATCCGGCTCAGATACGCAGTATTTT
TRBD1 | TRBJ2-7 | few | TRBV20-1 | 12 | CSATQGADEQYF | TGCAGTGCCACACAGGGGGCTGACGAGCAGTACTTC
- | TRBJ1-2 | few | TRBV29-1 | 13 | CSVAGTIVVGYTF | TGCAGCGTGGCCGGGACAATCGTCGTTGGCTACACCTTC
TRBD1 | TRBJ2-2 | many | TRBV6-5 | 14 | CASRGTGNTGELFF | TGTGCCAGCAGAGGGACAGGGAACACCGGGGAGCTGTTTTTT
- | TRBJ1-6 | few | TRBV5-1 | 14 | CASSLQGYNSPLHF | TGCGCCAGCAGCTTGCAGGGGTATAATTCACCCCTCCACTTT
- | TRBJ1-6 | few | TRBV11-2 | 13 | CASSTRLVSPLHF | TGTGCCAGCAGCACCAGGCTGGTGTCACCCCTCCACTTT
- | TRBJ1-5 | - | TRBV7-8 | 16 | CASSLMGGDSNQPQHF | TGTGCCAGCAGCTTAATGGGGGGAGATAGCAATCAGCCCCAGCATTTT
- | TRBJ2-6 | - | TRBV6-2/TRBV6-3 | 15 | CASPKRIPGANVLTF | TGTGCCAGCCCTAAGCGGATCCCTGGGGCCAACGTCCTGACTTTC
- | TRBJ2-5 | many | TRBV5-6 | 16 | CASSYRAPTPQETQYF | TGTGCCAGCAGCTACCGGGCCCCAACCCCTCAAGAGACCCAGTACTTC
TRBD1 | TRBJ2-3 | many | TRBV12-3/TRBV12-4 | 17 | CASSFGTGARQADTQYF | TGTGCCAGCAGTTTTGGGACAGGGGCCCGACAGGCAGATACGCAGTATTTT
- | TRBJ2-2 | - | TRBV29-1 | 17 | CSVENPSGGAGAGELFF | TGCAGCGTTGAAAACCCCTCCGGTGGAGCGGGTGCCGGGGAGCTGTTTTTT
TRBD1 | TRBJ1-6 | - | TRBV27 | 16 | CASSTRDRGGNSPLHF | TGTGCCAGCTCTACCCGGGACAGGGGGGGCAATTCACCCCTCCACTTT
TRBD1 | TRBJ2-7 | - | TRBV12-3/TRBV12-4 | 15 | CASRQSGQGPYEQYF | TGTGCCAGCAGGCAATCCGGACAGGGCCCCTACGAGCAGTACTTC
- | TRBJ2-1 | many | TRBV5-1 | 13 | CASSIGQYNEQFF | TGCGCCAGCAGCATTGGACAGTACAATGAGCAGTTCTTC
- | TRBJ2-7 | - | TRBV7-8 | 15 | CASSHRWGLDYEQYF | TGTGCCAGCAGCCACCGATGGGGATTGGACTACGAGCAGTACTTC
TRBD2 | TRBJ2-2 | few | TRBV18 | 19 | CASSPPGRLAGARTGELFF | TGTGCCAGCTCACCACCGGGAAGACTAGCGGGAGCGCGCACCGGGGAGCTGTTTTTT
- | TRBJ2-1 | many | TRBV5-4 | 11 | CASSQNNEQFF | TGTGCCAGCAGCCAGAACAATGAGCAGTTCTTC
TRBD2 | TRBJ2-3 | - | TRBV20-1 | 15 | CCARALAGIADTQYF | TGCTGTGCTAGAGCACTAGCGGGAATTGCAGATACGCAGTATTTT